This TCR beta chain was captured by sequencing in a study of somatic mutations in cytotoxic T cells in rheumatoid arthritis. TCRdb's copy holds only in-frame clones and misses some; the assay was immunoSEQ multiplex PCR. Among approximately 17,000 clones listed, 78% were seen once. The trim removed 2 bases at V and 2 bases at J, leaving 5 bases unmatched. The CDR3 extends over 16 amino acids. The germline V gene has CDR1 MNHEY and CDR2 SMNVEV (reference sequence). The sample taken for sequencing was CD8+ T cells sorted from blood. The rearrangement joins TRBV27 to TRBJ2-3; 9 nucleotides align to TRBD1. This receptor was obtained from an adult with rheumatoid arthritis. CDR3 DNA: TGTGCCAGCAGTTTACTCGGGACAGGGATCACAGATACGCAGTATTTT. This encodes CASSLLGTGITDTQYF.